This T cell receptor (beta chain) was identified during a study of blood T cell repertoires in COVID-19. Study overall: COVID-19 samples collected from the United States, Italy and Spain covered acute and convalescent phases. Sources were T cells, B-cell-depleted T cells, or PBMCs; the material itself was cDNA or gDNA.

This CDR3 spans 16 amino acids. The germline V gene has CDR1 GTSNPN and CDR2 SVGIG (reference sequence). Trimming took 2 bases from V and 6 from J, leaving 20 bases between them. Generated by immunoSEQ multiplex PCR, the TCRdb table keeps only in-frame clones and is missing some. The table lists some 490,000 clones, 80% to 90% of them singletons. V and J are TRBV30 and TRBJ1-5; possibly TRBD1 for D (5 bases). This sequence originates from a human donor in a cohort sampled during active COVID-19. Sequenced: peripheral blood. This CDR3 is CAWSQPQGTYGQPQHF. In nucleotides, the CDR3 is TGTGCCTGGAGTCAGCCGCAGGGAACGTACGGTCAGCCCCAGCATTTT. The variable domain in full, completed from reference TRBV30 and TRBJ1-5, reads SQTIHQWPATLVQPVGSPLSLECTVEGTSNPNLYWYRQAAGRGLQLLFYSVGIGQISSEVPQNLSASRPQDRQFILSSKKLLLSDSGFYLCAWSQPQGTYGQPQHFGDGTRLSIL.